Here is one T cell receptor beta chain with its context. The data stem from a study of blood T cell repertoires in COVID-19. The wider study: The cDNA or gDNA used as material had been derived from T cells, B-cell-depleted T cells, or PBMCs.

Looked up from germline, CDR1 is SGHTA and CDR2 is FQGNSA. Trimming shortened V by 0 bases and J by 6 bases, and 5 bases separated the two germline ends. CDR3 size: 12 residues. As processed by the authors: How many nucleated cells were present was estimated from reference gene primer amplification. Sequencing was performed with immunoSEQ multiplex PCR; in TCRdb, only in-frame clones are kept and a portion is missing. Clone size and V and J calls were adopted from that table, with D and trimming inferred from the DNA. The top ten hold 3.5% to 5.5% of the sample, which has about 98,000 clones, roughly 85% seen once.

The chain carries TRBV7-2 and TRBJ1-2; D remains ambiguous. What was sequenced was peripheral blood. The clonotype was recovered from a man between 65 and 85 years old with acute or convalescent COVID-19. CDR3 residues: CASSLARDGYTF. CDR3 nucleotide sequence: TGTGCCAGCAGCTTAGCTCGGGATGGCTACACCTTC. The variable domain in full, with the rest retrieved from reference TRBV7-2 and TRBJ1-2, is GAGVSQSPSNKVTEKGKDVELRCDPISGHTALYWYRQSLGQGLEFLIYFQGNSAPDKSGLPSDRFSAERTGGSVSTLTIQRTQQEDSAVYLCASSLARDGYTFGSGTRLTVV.